This record concerns one TCR beta chain sequence. From germline, CDR1 is LGHDT and CDR2 YNNKEL (reference sequence). The CDR3 sequence is 15 residues long. Trimming took 8 bases from V and 5 from J; bases not matched to a gene: 9. Profiling relied on immunoSEQ multiplex PCR, and the TCRdb table lists in-frame clones only, not all of them. Counted here are 100,000 to 150,000 clones, about 80% occurring once; the ten biggest clones make up about 10%. This specimen belongs to a study of blood T cell repertoires in COVID-19. The sequenced sample was peripheral blood. The chain joins TRBV3-1 (or the pseudogene TRBV3-2) to TRBJ2-2; TRBD1 matches at 9 bases. This clonotype was obtained from a man in his 60s with acute or convalescent COVID-19. The CDR3: CASAAGTGWTGELFF. The CDR3 DNA reads TGTGCCAGCGCGGCCGGGACAGGGTGGACCGGGGAGCTGTTTTTT.